The 25 T cell receptor beta chains given below trace back to one sample, sequenced in a study of cytomegalovirus exposure and HLA in healthy donors (dated by TCRdb to the late 2010s). The receptor library was made with the immunoSEQ multiplex PCR assay. The multiplex PCR relied on a mix of 60 forward primers for TCR Vbeta segments and 13 reverse primers for TCR Jbeta segments. The source is immuneACCESS, and TCRdb retained only in-frame sequences with V and J called. Part of the clones is not carried over; for the studies checked, unresolved V genes explain less than half of this, and the remainder is unexplained. Here the sample has about 110,000 clones; around 80% occur a single time. The ten largest clones represent around an eighth of the sample. Sequenced input: PBMCs. These receptors all stem from a man between 25 and 39 years old in good health and CMV-seropositive.

The CDR3 nucleotides read TGTGCCAGTAGTAGGACGGACAGGGTGCAAGAGACCCAGTACTTC. This gives the protein CASSRTDRVQETQYF. The genes are TRBV19 and TRBJ2-5; 8 bases are shared with TRBD1. CDR1 and CDR2 (germline): LNHDA, SQIVND (reference sequence). CDR3 length: 15 amino acids. Germline trimming cut 4 bases from V and 2 bases from J; bases unmatched to any gene: 6.

This clone was detected a few times. The chain uses TRBV2 and TRBJ1-2, with TRBD1 identical over 7 bases. Losses at the gene ends were 7 bases for V and 8 bases for J; bases not matched to a gene: 10. Germline CDR1 SNHLY, CDR2 FYNNEI. The CDR3 has 13 amino acids. The CDR3 reads CASILTGPGGYTF. CDR3 bases: TGTGCCAGCATTCTGACAGGGCCGGGAGGCTACACCTTC.

The rearrangement joins TRBV6-5 to TRBJ2-7; 7 nucleotides align to TRBD1. This CDR3 region has 13 residues. CDR1 and CDR2 from the germline V gene are MNHEY and SVGAGI. The V and J ends lost 10 bases and 5 bases, in that order; junction bases with no gene match: 11. The CDR3 DNA follows: TGTGCCACCACGGGACAGACCTTCCACGAGCAGTACTTC. It translates to CATTGQTFHEQYF.

The genes are TRBV11-2 and TRBJ1-1; 8 bases line up with TRBD1. CDR3 size: 15 residues. Trimming took 5 bases from V and 9 from J; bases not matched to a gene: 14. Germline V gene data show CDR1 as SGHAT and CDR2 as FQNNGV. The CDR3 spells CASSSRQGPTLQAFF. The DNA of the CDR3 is TGTGCCAGCAGCAGCCGACAGGGGCCCACGCTCCAAGCTTTCTTT.

The chain combines TRBV30 with TRBJ2-7, with D hard to call. Germline loops: CDR1 GTSNPN, CDR2 SVGIG (reference sequence). The CDR3 totals 11 residues. V lost 1 base and J lost 3, with 4 bases in between. CDR3 protein: CAWSAGYEQYF. For the CDR3, the DNA is TGTGCCTGGAGTGCCGGCTACGAGCAGTACTTC.

This chain connects TRBV5-1 to TRBJ1-5; D possibly corresponds to TRBD1 (5 bases). V was shortened by 4 bases and J by 4 bases, with 21 bases between the two germline ends. The CDR3 runs 17 residues. Germline CDR1 SGHRS, CDR2 YFSETQ. The CDR3 loop is CASSPGVGVGGNQPQHF. DNA for the CDR3: TGCGCCAGCAGCCCTGGGGTAGGGGTGGGGGGAAATCAGCCCCAGCATTTT.

The chain combines TRBV5-6 with TRBJ1-1; D is uncertain. Germline V CDR1 and CDR2: SGHDT, YYEEEE. Trimming took off 4 bases at V and 3 bases at J, with 7 bases between the two ends. CDR3 length: 12 amino acids. In DNA, the CDR3 is TGTGCCAGCAGCCTCGAGTACACTGAAGCTTTCTTT. It codes for CASSLEYTEAFF.

The chain has TRBV6-1 and TRBJ1-5, with D unclear. Trimming took 6 bases from V and 9 from J, leaving 15 bases between them. Germline lookup yields CDR1 MNHNS and CDR2 SASEGT. The CDR3 loop spans 13 amino acids. The chain's CDR3 is CASRPPFPGPQHF. The CDR3, as DNA: TGTGCCAGCAGACCCCCATTCCCGGGGCCCCAGCATTTT.

The genes are TRBV27 and TRBJ2-1; TRBD2 matches 7 bases. Germline CDR1 is MNHEY and CDR2 is SMNVEV (reference sequence). The V and J ends lost 3 bases and 9 bases, in that order; junction bases with no gene match: 14. The CDR3 totals 16 residues. CDR3 protein: CASSLRDQRGLSEQFF. The CDR3 DNA is TGTGCCAGCAGTTTGAGGGACCAGCGGGGATTAAGTGAGCAGTTCTTC.

This rearrangement joins TRBV6-1 to TRBJ1-2; TRBD1 is a possible D gene (6 bases). V gave up 4 bases and J gave up 2 bases, with 14 bases separating them. CDR3 length: 15 residues. The germline V gene has CDR1 MNHNS and CDR2 SASEGT. The DNA of the CDR3 is TGTGCCAGCAGTGCCGAGACAGGCGTCAACTATGGCTACACCTTC. Translating it yields CASSAETGVNYGYTF.

This chain connects TRBV27 to TRBJ1-3; no clear D gene. Germline CDR1 reads MNHEY; CDR2 reads SMNVEV (reference sequence). The V gene lost 6 bases and the J gene lost 2 bases, with 8 bases spanning the gap. The CDR3 consists of 13 residues. The CDR3 loop reads CASSERAGNTIYF. CDR3 nucleotide sequence: TGTGCCAGCAGCGAGAGAGCTGGAAACACCATATATTTT.

The chain has TRBV2 and TRBJ2-7; 8 positions match TRBD1. CDR1 is SNHLY, CDR2 FYNNEI, per germline. Unmatched junction bases numbered 9, after V lost 6 bases and J lost 2 bases. The CDR3 runs to 15 residues. In DNA form, the CDR3 reads TGTGCCAGCAGCTTAGGACAGGGTTCGCCCTACGAGCAGTACTTC. It codes for CASSLGQGSPYEQYF.

The chain recombines TRBV4-2 with TRBJ2-4; 15 nucleotides match TRBD2. The CDR3 loop spans 18 amino acids. Germline CDR1 LGHNA, CDR2 YNFKEQ. The V and J ends lost 3 bases and 0 bases, in that order; junction bases with no gene match: 3. The CDR3 DNA sequence: TGTGCCAGCAGCCACGGACTAGCGGGGGGGATAGCCAAAAACATTCAGTACTTC. Amino acids: CASSHGLAGGIAKNIQYF.

The chain carries TRBV29-1 and TRBJ1-2; 7 bases are a match to TRBD1. The J segment lost 5 bases and the V segment lost 4 bases, leaving 7 bases of the junction unmatched. Germline V gene lookup returns CDR1 SQVTM and CDR2 ANQGSEA. The CDR3 contains 13 residues. The CDR3 sequence: CSVVNRGDYGYTF. The CDR3 DNA reads TGCAGCGTTGTCAACAGGGGTGATTATGGCTACACCTTC.

This rearrangement joins TRBV6-1 to TRBJ1-5; D not certain. Trimming left V 10 bases short and J 0 bases short, with 7 bases between. The CDR3 is 12 amino acids. The germline gives CDR1 MNHNS, CDR2 SASEGT. CDR3 in DNA: TGTGCCACCCGTATTAGCAATCAGCCCCAGCATTTT. Residues: CATRISNQPQHF.

J is TRBJ2-3 and V is TRBV28, with 7 bases lining up with TRBD2. Germline V gives CDR1 MDHEN, CDR2 SYDVKM. CDR3 size: 14 residues. The junction had 3 bases not matched to a gene; V was cut back by 6 bases and J by 0 bases. CDR3 region: CASRSSGSTDTQYF. As DNA, the CDR3 is TGTGCCAGCAGATCTAGCGGCAGCACAGATACGCAGTATTTT.

This chain connects TRBV11-2 to TRBJ1-4, with 7 bases fitting TRBD1. Per germline, CDR1 SGHAT and CDR2 FQNNGV. V gave up 5 bases and J gave up 6 bases; unmatched junction bases: 3. The CDR3 consists of 13 residues. CDR3 sequence: CASSQTGYEKLFF. The CDR3 region has the DNA TGTGCCAGCAGCCAGACAGGGTATGAAAAACTGTTTTTT.

J is TRBJ1-5 and V is TRBV6-1, with 11 bases aligning to TRBD1. The CDR3 is 15 residues long. Per the germline V gene, CDR1 is MNHNS and CDR2 is SASEGT. With 6 bases clipped from V and 6 bases from J, the junction kept 7 bases outside the gene matches. CDR3 sequence (DNA): TGTGCCAGCAGCGAGGGACAGGGGGACAGTCAGCCCCAGCATTTT. It translates to CASSEGQGDSQPQHF.

The V call is TRBV9, the J call TRBJ2-3; 10 bases map to TRBD2. The CDR3 runs 17 residues. The V segment lost 1 base and the J segment 4 bases; nucleotides outside the gene matches: 9. The V gene's germline CDR1 is SGDLS and CDR2 YYNGEE. Written as DNA, the CDR3 is TGTGCCAGCAGCGTAACGAGCGGGGGGGCCGCGGCAGATACGCAGTATTTT. This translates into CASSVTSGGAAADTQYF.

This clone showed up just a few times. The J gene is TRBJ2-5, the V gene TRBV6-5, with 8 bases aligning to TRBD1. The CDR3 spans 13 residues. With 6 bases clipped from V and 4 bases from J, the junction kept 4 bases outside the gene matches. The germline gives CDR1 MNHEY, CDR2 SVGAGI. The CDR3 here is CASRSRGRETQYF. CDR3 DNA sequence: TGTGCCAGCAGAAGCAGGGGGCGAGAGACCCAGTACTTC.

The chain is built from TRBV29-1 and TRBJ2-7; TRBD1 matches at 9 bases. CDR3 length: 13 amino acids. With 4 bases clipped from V and 4 bases from J, the junction kept 5 bases outside the gene matches. Germline V gives CDR1 SQVTM, CDR2 ANQGSEA. The CDR3 reads CSVGRQGDYEQYF. DNA of the CDR3: TGCAGCGTTGGGAGACAGGGGGATTACGAGCAGTACTTC.

The chain has TRBV5-1 and TRBJ2-5; the match to TRBD1 covers 11 bases. Germline trimming cut 4 bases from V and 4 bases from J; bases unmatched to any gene: 9. The CDR3 runs to 16 residues. The V gene's germline CDR1 is SGHRS and CDR2 YFSETQ. The CDR3 DNA is TGCGCCAGCAGCAACGGACAGGGGGCTGGTAGAGAGACCCAGTACTTC. This codes for CASSNGQGAGRETQYF. Full variable domain (remainder filled in from reference TRBV5-1 and TRBJ2-5): KAGVTQTPRYLIKTRGQQVTLSCSPISGHRSVSWYQQTPGQGLQFLFEYFSETQRNKGNFPGRFSGRQFSNSRSEMNVSTLELGDSALYLCASSNGQGAGRETQYFGPGTRLLVL.

This chain uses TRBV10-2 with TRBJ2-1; D is perhaps TRBD1 (5 bases). The germline CDR1 and CDR2 sequences are WSHSY and SAAADI. The CDR3 has 17 amino acids. Between the trimmed V and J ends, which lost 2 bases and 3 bases, there was a span of 17 bases. This CDR3 is CASSEVAAGSGYNEQFF. CDR3 sequence (DNA): TGCGCCAGCAGTGAGGTGGCGGCAGGGTCGGGCTACAATGAGCAGTTCTTC.

V usage is TRBV2 and J usage is TRBJ2-2; possibly TRBD1 for D (5 bases). V lost 4 bases and J lost 6, with 12 bases in between. CDR3 length: 14 residues. Germline values: CDR1 SNHLY, CDR2 FYNNEI. Here the CDR3 reads CASSGGPRPGELFF. The CDR3 bases are TGTGCCAGCAGTGGGGGCCCTCGGCCCGGGGAGCTGTTTTTT.

The rearrangement uses TRBV10-3 and TRBJ2-1, with D possibly being TRBD1 (6 bases). Trimming took 11 bases from V and 3 from J, leaving 23 bases between them. This CDR3 region has 16 residues. Looked up from germline, CDR1 is ENHRY and CDR2 is SYGVKD. The chain's CDR3 is CASSPKSGTNYNEQFF. CDR3 DNA: TGTGCCTCATCCCCTAAATCCGGGACAAACTACAATGAGCAGTTCTTC.